The 11 T cell receptor beta chains below were found in one sample sequenced in a study of graft-versus-host responses after intestinal transplantation (dated by TCRdb to the early 2020s). According to the study, the label for this sample's time point signals: cells obtained before transplantation from donor or recipient. No antigen has been identified for these receptors. The library was produced with the immunoSEQ multiplex PCR assay. This is the immuneACCESS table as TCRdb keeps it, with only in-frame sequences that have V and J called. A part of the clones is gone; compared with another copy, unresolved V genes explain less than half, and the rest is unexplained. The sample table shows 90,000 to 150,000 clones, and just under 95% are seen once. The ten largest make up over 0.1% of the sample. The source material was unstimulated CD4+ T cells sorted from spleen or lymph node cells, sampled before intestinal transplant. The receptors originated from a human donor who received an intestinal transplant.

The V call is TRBV6-6, the J call TRBJ2-5, with D unresolved. Germline CDR1 MNHNY, CDR2 SVGAGI (reference sequence). This CDR3 spans 14 amino acids. The V end was cut by 5 bases, the J end by 5 bases, with 15 bases between. CDR3 nucleotides: TGTGCCAGCAGTCGCAACTTACTCGGGGAGACCCAGTACTTC. Amino acids: CASSRNLLGETQYF.

The chain employs TRBV14 and TRBJ2-5, with D uncertain. The V end was cut by 3 bases, the J end by 2 bases, with 4 bases between. This CDR3 contains 12 residues. The germline V gene encodes CDR1 SGHDN and CDR2 FVKESK. The CDR3 reads CASSHGQETQYF. In DNA, the CDR3 is TGTGCCAGCAGCCACGGACAAGAGACCCAGTACTTC.

Points on this clone: Other DNA sequences of this sample code for an identical CDR3. The rearrangement joins TRBV5-1 to TRBJ2-7, with TRBD1 matching over 12 bases. The length of the CDR3 is 14 residues. CDR1 is SGHRS, CDR2 YFSETQ, per germline. The junction had 5 bases not matched to a gene; V was cut back by 4 bases and J by 6 bases. As DNA, the CDR3 is TGCGCCAGCAGCCCCGGGACAGGGGGCGGCGAGCAGTACTTC. Translation: CASSPGTGGGEQYF. The variable domain in full, with the rest retrieved from reference TRBV5-1 and TRBJ2-7, is KAGVTQTPRYLIKTRGQQVTLSCSPISGHRSVSWYQQTPGQGLQFLFEYFSETQRNKGNFPGRFSGRQFSNSRSEMNVSTLELGDSALYLCASSPGTGGGEQYFGPGTRLTVT.

This sequence joins TRBV28 and TRBJ2-3; 9 bases line up with TRBD1. The CDR3 totals 16 residues. Trimming took 1 base from V and 3 from J; bases not matched to a gene: 5. CDR1 and CDR2 (germline): MDHEN, SYDVKM. In nucleotides, the CDR3 is TGTGCCAGCAGTTTATACTTTGGACAGGGGACAGATACGCAGTATTTT. Protein product: CASSLYFGQGTDTQYF. Variable domain in full (rest from reference TRBV28 and TRBJ2-3): DVKVTQSSRYLVKRTGEKVFLECVQDMDHENMFWYRQDPGLGLRLIYFSYDVKMKEKGDIPEGYSVSREKKERFSLILESASTNQTSMYLCASSLYFGQGTDTQYFGPGTRLTVL.

The chain uses TRBV18 and TRBJ2-5, with TRBD2 matching over 14 bases. This CDR3 contains 16 residues. V lost 1 base, J lost 4 bases, and 2 bases stayed unmatched. CDR1 and CDR2 (germline): KGHSH, LQKENI. The CDR3 DNA sequence: TGTGCCAGCTCACCACGACTAGCGGGAGGGCCAGAGACCCAGTACTTC. Residues: CASSPRLAGGPETQYF.

This clone has more than one count but fewer than ten. Here the CDR3 reads CASSLDLTGYGEQYF. In DNA, the CDR3 is TGTGCCAGCAGCTTAGATCTGACAGGGTATGGGGAGCAGTACTTC. V usage is TRBV7-2 and J usage is TRBJ2-7; 7 bases map to TRBD1. The CDR3 consists of 15 residues. Germline V gene data show CDR1 as SGHTA and CDR2 as FQGNSA. The ends lost 1 base at V and 7 bases at J; junction bases unmatched: 10.

This rearrangement joins TRBV10-1 to TRBJ2-1; 11 nucleotides align to TRBD1. V lost 1 base to trimming and J lost 7 bases; unmatched junction nucleotides: 3. CDR3 length equals 15 residues. In germline, CDR1 is WNHNN, CDR2 SYGVQD (reference sequence). As DNA, the CDR3 is TGCGCCAGCAGTGAGTTGGGGACAGGGGGGAATGAGCAGTTCTTC. This encodes CASSELGTGGNEQFF.

The chain is built from TRBV6-1 and TRBJ2-7; 10 nucleotides agree with TRBD1. Germline V CDR1 and CDR2: MNHNS, SASEGT. V shed 2 bases, J shed 0 bases, and the junction held 10 bases outside the gene matches. The CDR3 loop spans 18 amino acids. The CDR3 reads CASSESGTGVPVSYEQYF. CDR3 nucleotides: TGTGCCAGCAGTGAATCCGGGACAGGGGTTCCCGTCTCCTACGAGCAGTACTTC.

The chain carries TRBV5-4 and TRBJ2-1, with D perhaps given as TRBD1 or TRBD2 (6 bases each). V was shortened by 4 bases and J by 9 bases, with 11 bases between the two germline ends. Germline V lookup: CDR1 SGHNT, CDR2 YYREEE (reference sequence). The CDR3 length is 12 residues. The CDR3 loop is CASSRRGTEQFF. CDR3 coding DNA: TGTGCCAGCAGCCGGAGGGGGACTGAGCAGTTCTTC.

The chain has TRBV2 and TRBJ1-6; the D gene is possibly TRBD1 (6 bases). The V end lost 1 base, the J end lost 9 bases, and 10 bases lay between the germline ends. The CDR3 contains 14 residues. The V gene's germline CDR1 is SNHLY and CDR2 FYNNEI. In DNA form, the CDR3 reads TGTGCCAGCAGTGAAGGGACAGCGATTTCACCCCTCCACTTT. Its protein product is CASSEGTAISPLHF. Filled out from reference TRBV2 and TRBJ1-6, the complete variable domain reads EPEVTQTPSHQVTQMGQEVILRCVPISNHLYFYWYRQILGQKVEFLVSFYNNEISEKSEIFDDQFSVERPDGSNFTLKIRSTKLEDSAMYFCASSEGTAISPLHFGNGTRLTVT.

The chain has TRBV28 and TRBJ2-1; 9 bases agree with TRBD1. The trim removed 7 bases at V and 8 bases at J, leaving 9 bases unmatched. Germline CDR1 is MDHEN and CDR2 is SYDVKM. The CDR3 runs 14 residues. CDR3 amino acids: CASIAWTGVDEQFF. The CDR3 bases are TGTGCCAGCATCGCGTGGACAGGGGTCGATGAGCAGTTCTTC.